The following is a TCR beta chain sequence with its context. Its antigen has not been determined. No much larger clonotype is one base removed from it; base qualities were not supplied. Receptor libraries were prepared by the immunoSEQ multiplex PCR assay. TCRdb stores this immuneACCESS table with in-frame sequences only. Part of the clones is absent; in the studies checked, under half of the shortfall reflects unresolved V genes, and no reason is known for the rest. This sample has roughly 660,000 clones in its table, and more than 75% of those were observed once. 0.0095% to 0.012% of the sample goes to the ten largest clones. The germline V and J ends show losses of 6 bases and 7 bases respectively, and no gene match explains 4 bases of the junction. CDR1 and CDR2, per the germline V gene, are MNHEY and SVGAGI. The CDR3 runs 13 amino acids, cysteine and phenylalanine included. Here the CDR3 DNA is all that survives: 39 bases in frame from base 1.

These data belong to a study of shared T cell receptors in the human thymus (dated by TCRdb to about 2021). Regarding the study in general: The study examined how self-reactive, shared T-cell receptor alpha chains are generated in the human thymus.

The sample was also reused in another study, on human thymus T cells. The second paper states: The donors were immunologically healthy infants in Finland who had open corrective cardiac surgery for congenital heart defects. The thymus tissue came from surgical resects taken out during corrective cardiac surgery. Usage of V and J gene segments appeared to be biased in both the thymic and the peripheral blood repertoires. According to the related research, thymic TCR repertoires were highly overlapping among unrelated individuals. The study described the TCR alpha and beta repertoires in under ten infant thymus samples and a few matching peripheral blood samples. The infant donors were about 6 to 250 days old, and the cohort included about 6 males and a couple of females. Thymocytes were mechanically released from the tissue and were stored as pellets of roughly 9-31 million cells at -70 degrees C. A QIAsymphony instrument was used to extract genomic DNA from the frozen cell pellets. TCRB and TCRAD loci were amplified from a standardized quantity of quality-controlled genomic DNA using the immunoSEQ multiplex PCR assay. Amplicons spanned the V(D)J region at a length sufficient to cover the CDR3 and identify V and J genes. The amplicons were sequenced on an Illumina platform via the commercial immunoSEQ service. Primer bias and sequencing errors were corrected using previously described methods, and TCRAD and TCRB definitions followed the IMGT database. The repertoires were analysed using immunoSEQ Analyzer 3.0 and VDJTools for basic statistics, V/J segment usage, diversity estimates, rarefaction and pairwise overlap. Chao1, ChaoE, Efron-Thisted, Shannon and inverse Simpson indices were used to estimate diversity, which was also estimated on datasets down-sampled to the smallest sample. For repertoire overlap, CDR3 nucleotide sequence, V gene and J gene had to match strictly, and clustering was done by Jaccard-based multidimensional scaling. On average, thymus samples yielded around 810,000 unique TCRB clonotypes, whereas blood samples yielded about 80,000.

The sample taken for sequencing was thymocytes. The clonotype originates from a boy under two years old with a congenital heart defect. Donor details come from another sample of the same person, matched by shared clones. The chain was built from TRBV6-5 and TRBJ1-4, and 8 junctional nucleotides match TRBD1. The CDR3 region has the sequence CASRSGTGEKLFF. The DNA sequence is TGTGCCAGCAGGTCCGGGACAGGTGAAAAACTGTTTTTT.